The 25 T cell receptor beta chains reported below all come from one sample, sequenced in a study of shared clonotypes between healthy human individuals. Using immunoSEQ multiplex PCR, the repertoire was profiled, and TCRdb retains in-frame clones only, with some absent. The sample holds approximately 720,000 clones, roughly 78% seen once. Material for sequencing was memory CD4+ T cells sorted from blood. Documented subset: CD45RA-negative fraction. These receptors came from a woman aged 25 to 39 in good health.

This chain joins TRBV4-1 and TRBJ2-6; D perhaps matches TRBD2 (5 bases). CDR3 length equals 20 residues. The germline V gene has CDR1 MGHRA and CDR2 YSYEKL. Trimming removed 0 bases at V and 2 bases at J, with 20 bases between. The CDR3 DNA is TGCGCCAGCAGCCAAGAGAAGGGAAACAGCGTCGGGACTGGGGCCAACGTCCTGACTTTC. Amino acids: CASSQEKGNSVGTGANVLTF.

The CDR3 protein is CASSQLGVTQYF. The CDR3 DNA is TGCGCCAGCAGCCAATTGGGCGTGACCCAGTACTTC. The chain joins TRBV4-1 to TRBJ2-5; D call uncertain. The germline V and J ends were trimmed by 2 bases and 7 bases, with 8 bases remaining between them. The germline V gene has CDR1 MGHRA and CDR2 YSYEKL. The CDR3 is 12 amino acids.

The V and J genes are TRBV18 and TRBJ2-7; 9 nucleotides match TRBD1. Trimming removed 4 bases from V and 0 bases from J; junction bases left unmatched: 4. Germline values: CDR1 KGHSH, CDR2 LQKENI. This CDR3 is 15 amino acids long. CDR3: CASSRGTGSSYEQYF. In DNA, the CDR3 is TGTGCCAGCTCACGGGGGACAGGGAGCTCCTACGAGCAGTACTTC.

The rearrangement joins TRBV6-6 to TRBJ2-2; D gene uncertain. Germline-derived CDR1 and CDR2 are MNHNY and SVGAGI (reference sequence). CDR3 size: 11 residues. Between the trimmed V and J ends, which lost 5 bases and 8 bases, there was a span of 6 bases. The CDR3 here is CASSKLGELFF. CDR3 DNA sequence: TGTGCCAGCAGTAAACTAGGGGAGCTGTTTTTT.

This clone was counted only a few times. This chain joins TRBV19 and TRBJ2-4, with D uncertain. Germline assignment: CDR1 LNHDA and CDR2 SQIVND (reference sequence). With 5 bases removed from V and 1 base from J, the gap between germline ends came to 12 bases. The length of the CDR3 is 15 residues. CDR3 region: CASSQSPRAKNIQYF. Written as DNA, the CDR3 is TGTGCCAGTAGTCAGTCCCCAAGGGCCAAAAACATTCAGTACTTC.

The genes are TRBV4-1 and TRBJ1-5; TRBD1 is a possible D gene (5 bases). V lost 2 bases and J 4 bases, leaving 15 bases between the germline ends. The CDR3 loop spans 16 amino acids. Per the germline V gene, CDR1 is MGHRA and CDR2 is YSYEKL. CDR3: CASSQHPTARNQPQHF. CDR3 DNA: TGCGCCAGCAGCCAACATCCGACAGCGAGGAATCAGCCCCAGCATTTT.

This clone came up once. The chain uses TRBV18 and TRBJ1-2, with TRBD1 as a possible D gene (5 bases). From germline, CDR1 is KGHSH and CDR2 LQKENI. Between the trimmed V and J ends, which lost 3 bases and 2 bases, there was a span of 19 bases. The CDR3 is 17 residues long. The chain's CDR3 is CASSPGIGFAGNYGYTF. The CDR3 bases are TGTGCCAGCTCACCTGGGATCGGGTTTGCAGGGAACTATGGCTACACCTTC. The full variable domain, with the rest looked up from reference TRBV18 and TRBJ1-2, is NAGVMQNPRHLVRRRGQEARLRCSPMKGHSHVYWYRQLPEEGLKFMVYLQKENIIDESGMPKERFSAEFPKEGPSILRIQQVVRGDSAAYFCASSPGIGFAGNYGYTFGSGTRLTVV.

The V gene is TRBV7-2, the J gene TRBJ1-5, with D unresolved. The ends were cut back, 3 bases at V and 7 bases at J, with 7 bases in the middle. Per the germline V gene, CDR1 is SGHTA and CDR2 is FQGNSA. The CDR3 spans 12 residues. The CDR3 sequence: CASSFGIQPQHF. The CDR3 DNA reads as TGTGCCAGCAGCTTTGGGATCCAGCCCCAGCATTTT.

As for this clone: The identical CDR3 is also encoded by other nucleotide sequences in the sample. This chain connects TRBV5-1 to TRBJ2-1, with D possibly being TRBD2 (5 bases). The CDR3 has 14 amino acids. V was pared by 0 bases and J by 4 bases, with 8 bases between. The germline V gene has CDR1 SGHRS and CDR2 YFSETQ. CDR3 residues: CASSLADWYNEQFF. CDR3 DNA sequence: TGCGCCAGCAGCTTGGCGGACTGGTACAATGAGCAGTTCTTC.

This clone has a handful of counts. V is TRBV25-1 and J is TRBJ2-2; 7 bases align to TRBD2. After removal of 2 bases from V and 0 bases from J, the junction contained 6 bases not matched to a gene. The CDR3 runs 17 residues. Germline CDR1 is MGHDK and CDR2 is SYGVNS. DNA for the CDR3: TGTGCCAGCAGTGAACTAGCGGACCTCGCGAACACCGGGGAGCTGTTTTTT. It yields the protein CASSELADLANTGELFF.

In this sample, this clone turned up a few times. V gene TRBV7-2 combines with J gene TRBJ2-5, with D hard to call. This CDR3 region has 11 residues. Looked up from germline, CDR1 is SGHTA and CDR2 is FQGNSA. V was shortened by 4 bases and J by 3 bases, with 3 bases between the two germline ends. The CDR3 DNA reads TGTGCCAGCAGCTCGGAAGAGACCCAGTACTTC. Translation: CASSSEETQYF.

This chain links TRBV11-2 with TRBJ2-1, with D unclear. The CDR3 extends over 13 amino acids. Deletions cut 6 bases from V and 4 bases from J, with 10 bases between. The germline CDR1 and CDR2 sequences are SGHAT and FQNNGV. This CDR3 is CASSRQPYNEQFF. In DNA form, the CDR3 reads TGTGCCAGCAGTCGGCAGCCATACAATGAGCAGTTCTTC. Full variable domain (outside the CDR3, taken from reference TRBV11-2 and TRBJ2-1): EAGVAQSPRYKIIEKRQSVAFWCNPISGHATLYWYQQILGQGPKLLIQFQNNGVVDDSQLPKDRFSAERLKGVDSTLKIQPAKLEDSAVYLCASSRQPYNEQFFGPGTRLTVL.

Remarks on this clone: A far larger clone is a single base away, which makes a read error likely. The CDR3 spells CASSLIYEQYF. The CDR3 nucleotides read TGTGCCAGCAGCTTAATCTACGAGCAGTACTTC. This sequence joins TRBV11-2 and TRBJ2-7; D call uncertain. Germline assignment: CDR1 SGHAT and CDR2 FQNNGV. This CDR3 spans 11 amino acids. Trimming shortened V by 2 bases and J by 3 bases, and 2 bases separated the two germline ends.

V usage is TRBV28 and J usage is TRBJ1-1, with D maybe TRBD1 (6 bases). V lost 1 base, J lost 7 bases, and 16 bases lay in between. The CDR3 consists of 15 residues. Germline-derived CDR1 and CDR2 are MDHEN and SYDVKM. CDR3 sequence: CASSLFVQGWDEAFF. The CDR3 DNA sequence: TGTGCCAGCAGTTTATTTGTCCAGGGGTGGGATGAAGCTTTCTTT.

The chain joins TRBV5-1 to TRBJ2-6, with D perhaps assigned TRBD1 or TRBD2 (5 bases each). The germline CDR1 and CDR2 sequences are SGHRS and YFSETQ. This CDR3 region has 17 residues. Trimming took off 2 bases at V and 0 bases at J, with 12 bases between the two ends. CDR3 in DNA: TGCGCCAGCAGCTTTCGGACTGGGACCTCTGGGGCCAACGTCCTGACTTTC. This gives the protein CASSFRTGTSGANVLTF. Complete variable domain (other parts from reference TRBV5-1 and TRBJ2-6): KAGVTQTPRYLIKTRGQQVTLSCSPISGHRSVSWYQQTPGQGLQFLFEYFSETQRNKGNFPGRFSGRQFSNSRSEMNVSTLELGDSALYLCASSFRTGTSGANVLTFGAGSRLTVL.

The chain combines TRBV19 with TRBJ1-5; possible D gene TRBD1, 6 bases. CDR3 length equals 15 residues. With 6 bases removed from V and 0 bases from J, the gap between germline ends came to 12 bases. Germline loops: CDR1 LNHDA, CDR2 SQIVND (reference sequence). CDR3: CASRLDSYSNQPQHF. The CDR3 nucleotides read TGTGCCAGTAGGTTGGACAGCTATAGCAATCAGCCCCAGCATTTT.

This clone appeared a few times. The chain couples TRBV21-1 to TRBJ2-7. TRBV21-1 is termed a pseudogene. The CDR3 sequence is 14 residues long. The CDR3 loop reads CASSKTASSYEQYF. CDR3 DNA sequence: TGTGCCAGCAGCAAAACGGCCAGTTCCTACGAGCAGTACTTC.

The chain recombines TRBV7-2 with TRBJ1-1; D not certain. Germline V gene sequence: CDR1 SGHTA, CDR2 FQGNSA. The CDR3 spans 13 residues. With 5 bases removed from V and 0 bases from J, the gap between germline ends came to 7 bases. The CDR3 bases are TGTGCCAGCAGCAAAAGTATGAACACTGAAGCTTTCTTT. As protein: CASSKSMNTEAFF.

The chain employs TRBV11-2 and TRBJ2-5; D uncertain. Looked up from germline, CDR1 is SGHAT and CDR2 is FQNNGV. There are 14 residues in the CDR3. V lost 0 bases to trimming and J lost 0 bases, with 5 bases between them. This CDR3 is CASSLDWHQETQYF. In DNA form, the CDR3 reads TGTGCCAGCAGCTTAGATTGGCACCAAGAGACCCAGTACTTC.

The V and J genes are TRBV6-5 and TRBJ1-2; D is undetermined. CDR3 length equals 14 residues. The V gene's germline CDR1 is MNHEY and CDR2 SVGAGI. V lost 6 bases to trimming and J lost 5 bases, with 16 bases between them. CDR3 residues: CASSRSDVSYGYTF. CDR3 nucleotides: TGTGCCAGCAGCCGGAGTGACGTGAGTTATGGCTACACCTTC.

This clone has only a few counts. Within the sample, other DNA sequences also encode this same CDR3. The V and J genes are TRBV28 and TRBJ1-5; D not certain. From germline, CDR1 is MDHEN and CDR2 SYDVKM. This CDR3 spans 13 amino acids. Trimming removed 6 bases from V and 1 base from J, with 7 bases in between. The CDR3 region has the DNA TGTGCCAGCAGAGGATCGAGCAATCAGCCCCAGCATTTT. Its translation is CASRGSSNQPQHF.

The chain recombines TRBV19 with TRBJ1-5, with 8 bases that match TRBD1. The CDR3 length is 16 residues. The germline V gene encodes CDR1 LNHDA and CDR2 SQIVND (reference sequence). V was pared by 3 bases and J by 2 bases, with 6 bases of the junction left unmatched. The DNA for the CDR3 is TGTGCCAGTAGTATGCAGGGACAGGTTCGCAATCAGCCCCAGCATTTT. This sequence encodes CASSMQGQVRNQPQHF. The full variable domain, with the rest looked up from reference TRBV19 and TRBJ1-5, is DGGITQSPKYLFRKEGQNVTLSCEQNLNHDAMYWYRQDPGQGLRLIYYSQIVNDFQKGDIAEGYSVSREKKESFPLTVTSAQKNPTAFYLCASSMQGQVRNQPQHFGDGTRLSIL.

This sequence joins TRBV21-1 and TRBJ2-7; the D call TRBD1 from the table was never checked on the DNA. TRBV21-1 is assigned pseudogene status. CDR3 length: 18 amino acids. The CDR3 bases are TGTGCCAGCAGCAGAAAGGGGGACAGAGGGACTCCTGACGACGAGCAGTACTTC. Its protein product is CASSRKGDRGTPDDEQYF.

The sample holds one count of this clone. The genes are TRBV27 and TRBJ2-1, with D perhaps matching TRBD1 or TRBD2 (6 bases each). The CDR3 length is 14 residues. Germline CDR1 and CDR2: MNHEY and SMNVEV (reference sequence). V lost 3 bases to trimming and J lost 6 bases, with 12 bases between them. The CDR3 bases are TGTGCCAGCAGTTTGAGGGGGGCGAGCAATGAGCAGTTCTTC. This sequence encodes CASSLRGASNEQFF.

This clone was counted only a few times. The chain recombines TRBV5-4 with TRBJ1-4; D is ambiguous. Germline V gene data show CDR1 as SGHNT and CDR2 as YYREEE (reference sequence). This CDR3 is 14 amino acids long. V lost 8 bases, J lost 8 bases, and 19 bases lay in between. The CDR3 nucleotides read TGTGCCAGAGACCGCGGCTGGGGAGGAGAAAAACTGTTTTTT. Its protein product is CARDRGWGGEKLFF.